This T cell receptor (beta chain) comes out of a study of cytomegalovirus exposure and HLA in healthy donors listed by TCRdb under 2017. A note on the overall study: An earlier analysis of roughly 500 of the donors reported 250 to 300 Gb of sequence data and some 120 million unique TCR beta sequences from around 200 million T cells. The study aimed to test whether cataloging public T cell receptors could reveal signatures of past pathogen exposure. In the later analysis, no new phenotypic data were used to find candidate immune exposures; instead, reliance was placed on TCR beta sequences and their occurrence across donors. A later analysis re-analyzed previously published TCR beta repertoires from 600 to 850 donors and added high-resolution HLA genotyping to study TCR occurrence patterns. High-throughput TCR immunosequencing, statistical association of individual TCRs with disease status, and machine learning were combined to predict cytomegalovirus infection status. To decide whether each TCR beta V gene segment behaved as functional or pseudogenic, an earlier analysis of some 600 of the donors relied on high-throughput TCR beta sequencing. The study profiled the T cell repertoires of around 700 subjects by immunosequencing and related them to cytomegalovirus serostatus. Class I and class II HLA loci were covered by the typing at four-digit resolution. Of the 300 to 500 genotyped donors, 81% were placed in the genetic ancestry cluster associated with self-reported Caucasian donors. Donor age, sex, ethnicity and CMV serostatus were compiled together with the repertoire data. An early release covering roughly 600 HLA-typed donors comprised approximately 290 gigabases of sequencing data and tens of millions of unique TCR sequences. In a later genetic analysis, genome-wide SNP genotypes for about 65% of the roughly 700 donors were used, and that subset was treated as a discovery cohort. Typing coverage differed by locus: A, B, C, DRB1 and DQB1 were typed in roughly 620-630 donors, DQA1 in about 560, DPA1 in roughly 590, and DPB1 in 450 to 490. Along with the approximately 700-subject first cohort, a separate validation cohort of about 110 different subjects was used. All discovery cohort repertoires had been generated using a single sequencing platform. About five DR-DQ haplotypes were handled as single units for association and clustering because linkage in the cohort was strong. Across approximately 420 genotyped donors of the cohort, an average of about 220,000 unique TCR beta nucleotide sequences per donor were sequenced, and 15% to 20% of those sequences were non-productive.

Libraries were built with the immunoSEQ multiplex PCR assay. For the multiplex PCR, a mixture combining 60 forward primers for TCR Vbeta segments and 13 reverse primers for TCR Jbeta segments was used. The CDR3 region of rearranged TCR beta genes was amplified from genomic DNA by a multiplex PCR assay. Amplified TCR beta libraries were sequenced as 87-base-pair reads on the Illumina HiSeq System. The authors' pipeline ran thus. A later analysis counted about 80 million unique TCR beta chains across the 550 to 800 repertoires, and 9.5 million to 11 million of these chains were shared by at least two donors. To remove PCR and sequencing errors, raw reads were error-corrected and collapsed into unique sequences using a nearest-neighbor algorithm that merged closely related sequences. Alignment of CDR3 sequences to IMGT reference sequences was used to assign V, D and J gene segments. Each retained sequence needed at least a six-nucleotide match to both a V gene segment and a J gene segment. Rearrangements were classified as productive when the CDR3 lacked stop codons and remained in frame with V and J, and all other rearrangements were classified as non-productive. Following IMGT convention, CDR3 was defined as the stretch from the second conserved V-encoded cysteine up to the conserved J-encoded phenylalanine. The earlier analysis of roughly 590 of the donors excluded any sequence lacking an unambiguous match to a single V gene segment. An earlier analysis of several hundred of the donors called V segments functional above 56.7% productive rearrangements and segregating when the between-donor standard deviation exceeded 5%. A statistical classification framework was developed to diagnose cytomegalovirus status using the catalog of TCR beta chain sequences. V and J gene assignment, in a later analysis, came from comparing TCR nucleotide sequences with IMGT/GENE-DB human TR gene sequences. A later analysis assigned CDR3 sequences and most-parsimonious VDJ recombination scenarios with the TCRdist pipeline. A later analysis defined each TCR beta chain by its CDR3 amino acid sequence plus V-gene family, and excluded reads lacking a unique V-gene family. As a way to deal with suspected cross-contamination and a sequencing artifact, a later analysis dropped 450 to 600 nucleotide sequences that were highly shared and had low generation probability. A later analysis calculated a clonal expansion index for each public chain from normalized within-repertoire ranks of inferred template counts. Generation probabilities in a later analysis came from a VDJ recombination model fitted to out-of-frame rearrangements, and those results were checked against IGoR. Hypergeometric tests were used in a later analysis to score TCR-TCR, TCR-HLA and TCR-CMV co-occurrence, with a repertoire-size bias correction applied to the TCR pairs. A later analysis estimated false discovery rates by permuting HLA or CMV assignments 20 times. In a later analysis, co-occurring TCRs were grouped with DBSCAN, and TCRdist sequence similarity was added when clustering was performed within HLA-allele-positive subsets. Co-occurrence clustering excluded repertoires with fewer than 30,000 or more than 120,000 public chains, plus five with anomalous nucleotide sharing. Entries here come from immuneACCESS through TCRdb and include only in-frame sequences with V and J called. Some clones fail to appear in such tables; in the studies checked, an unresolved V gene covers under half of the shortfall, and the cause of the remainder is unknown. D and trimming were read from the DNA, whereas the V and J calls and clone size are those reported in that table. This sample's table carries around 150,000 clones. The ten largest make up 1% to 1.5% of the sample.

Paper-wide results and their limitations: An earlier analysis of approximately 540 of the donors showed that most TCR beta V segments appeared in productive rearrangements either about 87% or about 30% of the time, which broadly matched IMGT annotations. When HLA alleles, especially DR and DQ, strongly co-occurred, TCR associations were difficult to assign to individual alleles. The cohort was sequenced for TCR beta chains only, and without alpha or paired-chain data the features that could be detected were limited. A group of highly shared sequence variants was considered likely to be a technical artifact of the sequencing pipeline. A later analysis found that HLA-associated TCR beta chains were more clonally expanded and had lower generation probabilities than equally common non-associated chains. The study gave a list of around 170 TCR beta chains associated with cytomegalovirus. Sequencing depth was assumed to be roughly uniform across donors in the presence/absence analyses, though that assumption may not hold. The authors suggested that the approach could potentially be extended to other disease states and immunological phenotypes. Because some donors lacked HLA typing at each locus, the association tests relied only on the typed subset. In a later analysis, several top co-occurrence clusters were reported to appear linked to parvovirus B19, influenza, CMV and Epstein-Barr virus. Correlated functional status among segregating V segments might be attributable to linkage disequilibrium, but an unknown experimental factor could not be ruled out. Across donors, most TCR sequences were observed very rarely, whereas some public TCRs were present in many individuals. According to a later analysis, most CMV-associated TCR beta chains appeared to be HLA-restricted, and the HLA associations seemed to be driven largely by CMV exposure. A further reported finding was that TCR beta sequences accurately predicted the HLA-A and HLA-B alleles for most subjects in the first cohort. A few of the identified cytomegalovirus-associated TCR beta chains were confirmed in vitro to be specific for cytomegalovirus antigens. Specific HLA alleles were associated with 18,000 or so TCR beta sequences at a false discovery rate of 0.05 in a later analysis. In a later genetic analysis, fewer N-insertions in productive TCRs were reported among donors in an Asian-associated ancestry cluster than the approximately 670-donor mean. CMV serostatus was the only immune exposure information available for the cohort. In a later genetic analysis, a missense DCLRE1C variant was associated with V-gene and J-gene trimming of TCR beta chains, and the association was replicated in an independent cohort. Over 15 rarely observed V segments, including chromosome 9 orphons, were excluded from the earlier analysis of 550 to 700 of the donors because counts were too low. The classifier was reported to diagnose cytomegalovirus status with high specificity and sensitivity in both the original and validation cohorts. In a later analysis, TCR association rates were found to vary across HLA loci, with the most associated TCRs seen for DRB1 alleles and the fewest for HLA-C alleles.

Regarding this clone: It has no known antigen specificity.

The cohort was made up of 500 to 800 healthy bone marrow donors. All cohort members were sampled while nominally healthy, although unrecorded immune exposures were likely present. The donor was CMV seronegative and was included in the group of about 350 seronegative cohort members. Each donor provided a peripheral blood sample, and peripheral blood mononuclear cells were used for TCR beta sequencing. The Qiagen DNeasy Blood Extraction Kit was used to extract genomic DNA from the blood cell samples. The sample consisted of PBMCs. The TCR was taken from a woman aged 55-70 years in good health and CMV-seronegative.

The sequenced DNA is TGTGCCAGCAGGGGAGGGATGGACTATGGCTACACCTTC. This gives the protein CASRGGMDYGYTF. The chain employs TRBV6-1 and TRBJ1-2; confidence is insufficient to name the D gene. Spanning cysteine to phenylalanine, the CDR3 consists of 13 amino acids. Only the CDR3 part of the read is kept: 39 bases, read in frame from the first base. Relative to germline, V is 6 bases shorter and J is 3 bases shorter, with 11 bases between their ends. As encoded in the germline V gene, CDR1 is MNHNS while CDR2 is SASEGT.